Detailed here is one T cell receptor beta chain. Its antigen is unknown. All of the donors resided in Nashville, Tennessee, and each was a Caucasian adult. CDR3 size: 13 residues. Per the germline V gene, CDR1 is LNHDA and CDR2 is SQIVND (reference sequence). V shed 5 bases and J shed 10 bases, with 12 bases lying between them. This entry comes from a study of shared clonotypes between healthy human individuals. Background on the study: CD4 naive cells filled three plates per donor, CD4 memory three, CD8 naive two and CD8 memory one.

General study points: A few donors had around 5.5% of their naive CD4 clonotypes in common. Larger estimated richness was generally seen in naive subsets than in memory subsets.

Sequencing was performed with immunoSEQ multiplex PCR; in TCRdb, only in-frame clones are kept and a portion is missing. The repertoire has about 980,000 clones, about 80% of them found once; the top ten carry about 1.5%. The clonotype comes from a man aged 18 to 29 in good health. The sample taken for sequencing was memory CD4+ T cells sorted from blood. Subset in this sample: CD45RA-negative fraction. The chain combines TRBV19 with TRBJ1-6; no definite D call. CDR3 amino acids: CASSSVPRSPLHF. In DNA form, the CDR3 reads TGTGCCAGTAGTTCGGTCCCCCGATCACCCCTCCACTTT.